A single sample is the source of the 27 T cell receptor beta chains below, sequenced in a study of T cells in women clearing cervical HPV infection. Sequencing used immunoSEQ multiplex PCR; TCRdb keeps in-frame clones, though not all of them. Found here are about 46,000 clones; the top ten clones hold about 40%. Specimen: blood buffy coat. Every receptor here comes from a woman between 18 and 75 years old with a cervical HPV16 infection that either progressed to CIN3+ or cleared (not recorded which).

In the case of this clone: Sequencing ends 3 residues short of the CDR3 end; the germline J gene provides the rest. The chain uses TRBV2 and TRBJ2-3, with a possible D match to TRBD2 (7 bases). The V gene's germline CDR1 is SNHLY and CDR2 FYNNEI. The CDR3 is 14 amino acids. V was cut by 8 bases and J by 5 bases, with 17 bases left in between. CDR3 bases read: TGTGCCAGCGATCAAAGGGGGGGGATAGATACG. Translated: CASDQRGGIDT. The whole CDR3 is CASDQRGGIDTQYF.

With respect to this clone: The read stops 3 residues short of the end of the CDR3; the missing end is completed from the germline J gene. J is TRBJ1-2 and V is TRBV2; tentatively, D is TRBD1 (6 bases). Germline V gene lookup returns CDR1 SNHLY and CDR2 FYNNEI. The CDR3 sequence is 15 residues long. The part of the CDR3 DNA that was read is TGTGCCAGCAGTGAAAATCCGGCGGGGGGCGTAGGC. This encodes CASSENPAGGVG. Given in full, the CDR3 is CASSENPAGGVGYTF.

As for this clone: Read sequence stops 3 residues before the CDR3 end, and the germline J gene provides the missing end. The genes are TRBV5-1 and TRBJ2-7; 10 bases match TRBD2. Germline assignment: CDR1 SGHRS and CDR2 YFSETQ. CDR3 length: 16 amino acids. V lost 0 bases, J lost 5 bases, and 8 bases stayed unmatched. Incomplete CDR3 DNA: TGCGCCAGCAGCTTGGGGGTACTAGCGGGACCCCACGAG. Translation gives CASSLGVLAGPHE. In full, the CDR3 reads CASSLGVLAGPHEQYF.

A note on this clone: The read finishes 3 residues shy of the CDR3 end, and the germline J gene is used to complete it. The gene calls are TRBV6-1 and TRBJ1-5; 7 bases match TRBD1. CDR1 is MNHNS and CDR2 is SASEGT in the germline V gene. The junction had 5 bases not matched to a gene; V was cut back by 2 bases and J by 7 bases. The CDR3 has 14 amino acids. CDR3 DNA, as far as it was read: TGTGCCAGCAGTGAACAGGGGGTTCGCCAGCCC. Translating it yields CASSEQGVRQP. The full-length CDR3 reads as CASSEQGVRQPQHF.

With regard to this clone: The read stops 3 residues short of the end of the CDR3; the missing end is completed from the germline J gene. The rearrangement joins TRBV6-2 or TRBV6-3 to TRBJ2-1; 8 nucleotides align to TRBD2. V dropped 0 bases and J dropped 8; count of bases not matched to a gene: 6. Germline V gives CDR1 MNHEY, CDR2 SVGEGT. CDR3 length: 15 residues. CDR3 DNA, as far as it was read: TGTGCCAGCAGTTACTCGGCGGGAGGAGGGTATGAG. Translating it yields CASSYSAGGGYE. The CDR3 reads in full as CASSYSAGGGYEQFF.

A remark on this clone: With the read ending 3 residues before the CDR3 end, the germline J gene is used to fill in that end. V is TRBV20-1 and J is TRBJ1-2; no firm D call. The CDR3 loop spans 15 amino acids. Germline V gives CDR1 DFQATT, CDR2 SNEGSKA (reference sequence). The V end lost 6 bases, the J end lost 4 bases, and 21 bases lay between the germline ends. The covered CDR3 bases are TGCAGTGCCCGGCCCCCAGGTCCTTTGTCCTATGGC. It translates to CSARPPGPLSYG. The whole CDR3 protein is CSARPPGPLSYGYTF.

CDR3 DNA (partial): TGTGCCAGCAGCTTGGGGACTAGCGGGATTGAAGATACG. Protein product: CASSLGTSGIEDT. The complete CDR3 reads CASSLGTSGIEDTQYF. The chain employs TRBV7-3 and TRBJ2-3; TRBD2 aligns across 13 bases. From the germline J gene comes the end of the CDR3, since the read stops 3 residues before it. Trimming at V came to 3 bases and at J to 5 bases, leaving 5 bases not matched to a gene. There are 16 residues in the CDR3. Germline V CDR1 and CDR2: SGHTA, FQGTGA.

Notes on this clone: One end of the junction fails to match germline, which may point to a read error. From the germline J gene comes the end of the CDR3, since the read stops 3 residues before it. The chain combines TRBV19 with TRBJ2-5; D perhaps matches TRBD2 (5 bases). Germline V gene data show CDR1 as LNHDA and CDR2 as SQIVND (reference sequence). The CDR3 contains 14 residues. The CDR3 spells CTSSMESTGETQYF. The part of the CDR3 DNA that was read is TGTACCAGTAGTATGGAGTCAACGGGGGAGACC.

About this clone itself: Read coverage stops 3 residues before the CDR3 terminus; the germline J gene supplies the remainder. The J gene is TRBJ2-3, the V gene TRBV5-1; 13 bases align to TRBD2. Germline V CDR1 and CDR2: SGHRS, YFSETQ. This CDR3 is built from 13 residues. V was clipped by 5 bases and J by 6 bases; unmatched bases: 0. The CDR3 DNA, read in part, is TGCGCCAGCAGACTAGCGGGAGGGGATACG. Translating gives CASRLAGGDT. The whole CDR3 protein reads CASRLAGGDTQYF.

Worth noting for this clone: Coverage ceases 3 residues before the CDR3 finishes, and the germline J gene fills in the end. This chain joins TRBV2 and TRBJ2-5, with 8 positions matching TRBD2. The CDR3 totals 15 residues. CDR1 and CDR2 from the germline V gene are SNHLY and FYNNEI. V gave up 4 bases and J gave up 5 bases; unmatched junction bases: 9. The CDR3 sequence is CASSAGGVGRETQYF. The CDR3 bases that were read are TGTGCCAGCAGTGCGGGGGGGGTGGGGAGGGAGACC.

Comment on this clone: The CDR3 goes on 3 residues after the read ends, and that part is filled in from the germline J gene. The chain employs TRBV19 and TRBJ2-3; tentatively, D is TRBD1 (5 bases). The CDR3 contains 15 residues. Germline V CDR1 and CDR2: LNHDA, SQIVND (reference sequence). Incomplete CDR3 DNA: TGTGCCAGTACTCCGAGCAGGGCTGGCAATCAGCCG. This sequence encodes CASTPSRAGNQP. The CDR3 in its entirety is CASTPSRAGNQPQYF.

In the case of this clone: The read gets to within 3 residues of the CDR3 end, and the germline J gene fills in the rest. V and J are TRBV5-1 and TRBJ2-2; no definite D call. CDR1 is SGHRS and CDR2 is YFSETQ in the germline V gene. The CDR3 covers 17 residues. Trimming took off 2 bases at V and 6 bases at J, with 20 bases between the two ends. The CDR3 loop reads CASSLLSWSPQSGELFF. The sequenced CDR3 bases are TGCGCCAGCAGCTTACTCTCTTGGTCCCCCCAATCCGGGGAG.

Turning to this clone: The CDR3 end lies 3 residues beyond the end of the read and is filled in from the germline J gene. The chain employs TRBV7-3 and TRBJ2-5; TRBD2 aligns across 14 bases. Trimming removed 5 bases from V and 7 bases from J; junction bases left unmatched: 6. The CDR3 loop spans 15 amino acids. Looked up from germline, CDR1 is SGHTA and CDR2 is FQGTGA. This CDR3 is CASSTGTSGSGTQYF. The CDR3 DNA, read in part, is TGTGCCAGCAGCACCGGGACTAGCGGGAGTGGGACC. Looking up the rest from reference TRBV7-3 and TRBJ2-5 gives the full variable domain: GAGVSQTPSNKVTEKGKYVELRCDPISGHTALYWYRQSLGQGPEFLIYFQGTGAADDSGLPNDRFFAVRPEGSVSTLKIQRTERGDSAVYLCASSTGTSGSGTQYFGPGTRLLVL.

About this clone itself: The CDR3 end is not reached by the read, which stops 3 residues before it; the germline J gene fills it in. This rearrangement joins TRBV19 to TRBJ2-2, with D tentatively TRBD1 or TRBD2 (5 bases each). The CDR3 extends over 17 amino acids. From germline, CDR1 is LNHDA and CDR2 SQIVND (reference sequence). The sequenced part of the CDR3 DNA is TGTGCCAGTAGTATAGACCGGGAAAACTCTGGGGCCAACGTG. Amino acid sequence: CASSIDRENSGANV. The entire CDR3 protein reads CASSIDRENSGANVLFF.

Worth noting for this clone: The read stops 3 residues short of the end of the CDR3; the missing end is completed from the germline J gene. The V call is TRBV2, the J call TRBJ1-4; 7 bases match TRBD1. Germline V CDR1 and CDR2: SNHLY, FYNNEI. There are 15 residues in the CDR3. J was trimmed by 4 bases and V by 6 bases; bases with no gene match: 8. The CDR3 bases that were read are TGTGCCAGCAGGGCCCCTGGACAGGATAATGAAAAA. It translates to CASRAPGQDNEK. In full, the CDR3 is CASRAPGQDNEKLFF.

About this clone: The CDR3 extends 3 residues past the end of the read, so its final part is completed from the germline J gene. This chain uses TRBV19 with TRBJ1-2, with a weak D call TRBD1 (6 bases). V was clipped by 3 bases and J by 5 bases, with 13 bases between them. Germline CDR1 is LNHDA and CDR2 is SQIVND (reference sequence). There are 14 residues in the CDR3. The CDR3 sequence is CASSIGRGRYGYTF. The part of the CDR3 DNA that was read is TGTGCCAGTAGTATCGGCAGGGGAAGGTATGGC.

Comment on this clone: Read coverage stops 3 residues before the CDR3 terminus; the germline J gene supplies the remainder. The chain carries TRBV10-3 and TRBJ2-7, with TRBD1 identical over 7 bases. The germline V gene has CDR1 ENHRY and CDR2 SYGVKD. J gave up 2 bases and V 5 bases, and 3 bases lay outside the gene matches. The CDR3 totals 13 residues. The sequenced CDR3 bases are TGTGCCATCAGTCTCGGACAGGCCTACGAG. Its translation: CAISLGQAYE. The complete CDR3 protein is CAISLGQAYEQYF.

With regard to this clone: The CDR3 is cut off 3 residues early in the read; its end comes from the germline J gene. This chain joins TRBV7-2 and TRBJ1-1; 7 bases are a match to TRBD1. The CDR3 length is 15 residues. CDR1 is SGHTA and CDR2 is FQGNSA in the germline V gene. The V segment lost 2 bases and the J segment 0 bases; nucleotides outside the gene matches: 3. CDR3: CASSLWTGMNTEAFF. Partial CDR3 DNA: TGTGCCAGCAGCTTATGGACAGGCATGAACACTGAA.

In regard to this clone: The read finishes 3 residues shy of the CDR3 end, and the germline J gene is used to complete it. The chain has TRBV2 and TRBJ2-5; 14 positions agree with TRBD2. CDR1 SNHLY and CDR2 FYNNEI come from the germline V gene. V trimming: 7 bases; J trimming: 5 bases; junction bases outside the gene matches: 6. The CDR3 covers 15 residues. The sequenced part of the CDR3 DNA is TGTGCCAGCAAAAGACTAGCGGGGGGGCTGGAGACC. Protein sequence: CASKRLAGGLET. The whole CDR3 protein reads CASKRLAGGLETQYF.

On this clone: The CDR3 end falls 3 residues outside the read, so it is completed with the germline J gene. The chain links TRBV19 to TRBJ2-3; 9 bases map to TRBD1. Trimming cost V 7 bases and J 3 bases; bases outside gene matches: 5. This CDR3 spans 14 amino acids. The germline V gene has CDR1 LNHDA and CDR2 SQIVND (reference sequence). The CDR3 bases that were read are TGTGCCAGTATGGGGGACAGGGTGACAGATACG. It codes for CASMGDRVTDT. The complete CDR3 reads CASMGDRVTDTQYF.

CDR3 in amino acids: CASSTGTGGGGYTF. The part of the CDR3 DNA that was read is TGTGCCAGCAGCACCGGGACAGGGGGTGGTGGC. This rearrangement joins TRBV12-3 or TRBV12-4 to TRBJ1-2; 11 bases agree with TRBD1. The CDR3 goes on 3 residues after the read ends, and that part is filled in from the germline J gene. V shed 6 bases, J shed 7 bases, and the junction held 7 bases outside the gene matches. This CDR3 is 14 amino acids long.

As to this clone: The read comes to an end 3 residues before the CDR3 does, leaving the germline J gene to fill in the end. The chain carries TRBV19 and TRBJ1-1, with TRBD1 matching over 9 bases. CDR3 length: 19 amino acids. Germline CDR1 reads LNHDA; CDR2 reads SQIVND (reference sequence). The CDR3 sequence: CASSTGQGMPIRHPVKAFF. CDR3 bases read: TGTGCCAGTAGTACGGGACAGGGAATGCCGATCCGTCACCCCGTCAAA.

To note about this clone: A junction boundary mismatches the germline segment, possibly from a read error. The CDR3 end is not reached by the read, which stops 3 residues before it; the germline J gene fills it in. Other DNA sequences from this sample encode an identical CDR3 as well. The chain couples TRBV18 to TRBJ1-3, with a weak D call TRBD1 (6 bases). Per germline, CDR1 KGHSH and CDR2 LQKENI. The CDR3 is made up of 13 amino acids. The sequenced part of the CDR3 DNA is TGTGCCAGCTCACTGGACAGAGGAAACACT. It codes for CASSLDRGNT. The entire CDR3 reads CASSLDRGNTIYF. Full variable domain (rest looked up from reference TRBV18 and TRBJ1-3): NAGVMQNPRHLVRRRGQEARLRCSPMKGHSHVYWYRQLPEEGLKFMVYLQKENIIDESGMPKERFSAEFPKEGPSILRIQQVVRGDSAAYFCASSLDRGNTIYFGEGSWLTVV.

Concerning this clone: The CDR3 end is not reached by the read, which stops 3 residues before it; the germline J gene fills it in. The chain recombines TRBV5-1 with TRBJ2-2; possibly TRBD2 for D (5 bases). The CDR3 consists of 18 residues. V was cut by 0 bases and J by 5 bases, with 20 bases left in between. Germline assignment: CDR1 SGHRS and CDR2 YFSETQ. Partial CDR3 DNA: TGCGCCAGCAGCTTGGATGGACTCGGGTGGGCGCGTACCGGGGAG. Its protein product is CASSLDGLGWARTGE. The full CDR3 protein is CASSLDGLGWARTGELFF. The whole variable domain, filled in from reference TRBV5-1 and TRBJ2-2, reads KAGVTQTPRYLIKTRGQQVTLSCSPISGHRSVSWYQQTPGQGLQFLFEYFSETQRNKGNFPGRFSGRQFSNSRSEMNVSTLELGDSALYLCASSLDGLGWARTGELFFGEGSRLTVL.

A note on this clone: The read terminates 3 residues ahead of where the CDR3 ends, so the germline J gene completes it. The chain combines TRBV7-6 with TRBJ1-2; 7 bases are a match to TRBD1. The V gene's germline CDR1 is SGHVS and CDR2 FNYEAQ. V was pared by 5 bases and J by 3 bases, with 3 bases of the junction left unmatched. The CDR3 has 13 amino acids. CDR3 DNA, as far as it was read: TGTGCCAGCAGCCGAACAGGGGACTATGGC. As protein: CASSRTGDYG. The full CDR3 reads CASSRTGDYGYTF.

Points on this clone: The read halts 3 residues ahead of the CDR3 end, with the missing end drawn from the germline J gene. The V call is TRBV30, the J call TRBJ1-4; tentative D call: TRBD1 (5 bases). CDR1 is GTSNPN, CDR2 SVGIG, per germline (reference sequence). The CDR3 contains 17 residues. The covered CDR3 bases are TGTGCCTGGCACGAAACAAAGACCCTCGGGGGGAATTCACCA. Its translation is CAWHETKTLGGNSP. The entire CDR3 reads CAWHETKTLGGNSPLFF.

Concerning this clone itself: The sequence runs out 3 residues before the end of the CDR3; the remainder is reconstructed from the germline J gene. The chain employs TRBV7-2 and TRBJ2-3; D perhaps matches TRBD1 (6 bases). The CDR3 is made up of 13 amino acids. Germline V lookup: CDR1 SGHTA, CDR2 FQGNSA. The CDR3 reads CASSLDSFQPQYF. The CDR3 bases that were read are TGTGCCAGCAGCTTGGACAGTTTCCAGCCG.